There are a few counts of the clone carrying this TCR beta chain. Its antigen is currently unknown. These data come from a study of cytomegalovirus exposure and HLA in healthy donors. Study results and caveats: Sequencing likely generated an artifact that appeared as a cluster of highly shared sequence variants. A few chains tied to CMV proved CMV antigen-specific in vitro.

The PCR made use of 60 Vbeta and 13 Jbeta primers. Sequenced by immunoSEQ multiplex PCR; TCRdb stores in-frame clones only, minus some. Of about 110,000 clones in the sample, under 85% are singletons; the top ten hold 1% to 1.5%. V lost 6 bases to trimming and J lost 5 bases; unmatched junction nucleotides: 4. The CDR3 covers 13 residues. Germline V lookup: CDR1 ENHRY, CDR2 SYGVKD. The sequence was collected from a man in his forties or fifties in good health and CMV-seronegative. Sequencing was performed on PBMCs. The chain has TRBV10-3 and TRBJ1-5; 7 bases fit TRBD1. The DNA of the CDR3 is TGTGCCATCAGAGGGGACAGCGATCAGCCCCAGCATTTT. Encoded protein: CAIRGDSDQPQHF.